This is a list of T cell receptor beta chains from one sample in a study of Tregs in tolerant kidney transplant recipients. The data were produced by immunoSEQ multiplex PCR, yet TCRdb's version contains in-frame clones alone and is incomplete. This table holds tens of thousands of clones, roughly 93% found once. This specimen consisted of CD4+ T cells from blood (PBMCs), obtained 12 months after the transplant. The receptors stem from a human patient who received a combined kidney and bone marrow transplant. Some T cells may be graft donor cells. Each CDR3 is given with its conserved first and last residue. Each record gives: V gene, clone size, D gene, J gene, CDR3 DNA, CDR3 protein. D genes are given only for firm matches. Size values are once, few and many counts, or a class for expanded clones, and some rows have none.

TRBV7-2	NA	TRBD2	TRBJ2-1	TGTGCCAGCAGCAAACATGTAGCGGGATCCTACAATGAGCAGTTCTTC	CASSKHVAGSYNEQFF
TRBV5-6	NA	TRBD2	TRBJ2-7	TGTGCCAGCAGCTGGAGGGAGGGGTTAAAGCAGTACTTC	CASSWREGLKQYF
TRBV4-3	NA	NA	TRBJ2-5	TGCGCCAGCAGCCGAGAATGGCGGGAGACCCAGTACTTC	CASSREWRETQYF
TRBV7-3	NA	TRBD2	TRBJ2-5	TGTGCCAGCAGCTCCGCTAGACTAGCGGGGGGGGAGACCCAGTACTTC	CASSSARLAGGETQYF
TRBV5-1	NA	NA	TRBJ1-6	TGCGCCAGCAGCACGACACCCAGCTCCTATAATTCACCCCTCCACTTT	CASSTTPSSYNSPLHF
TRBV7-2	NA	NA	TRBJ2-7	TGTGCCAGCAGCCCCACTCCAGGCTACGAGCAGTACTTC	CASSPTPGYEQYF
TRBV7-9	NA	TRBD2	TRBJ2-7	TGTGCCAGCAGCTTAGGTAGGACTAGCGGGAGCTTGGAGCAGTACTTC	CASSLGRTSGSLEQYF
TRBV5-8	once	TRBD1	TRBJ2-7	TGTGCCAGCAGCCTCGGGACAGGGGACGAGCAGTACTTC	CASSLGTGDEQYF
TRBV6-5	NA	TRBD2	TRBJ2-3	TGTGCCAGCAAAAAGGGAGGGCGCACAGATACGCAGTATTTT	CASKKGGRTDTQYF
TRBV4-3	NA	TRBD2	TRBJ2-3	TGCGCCAGCTCGCTTGGACTAGCGGAAGCAGATACGCAGTATTTT	CASSLGLAEADTQYF
TRBV4-1	NA	TRBD2	TRBJ2-1	TGCGCCAGCAGCCCCCTTTTCACTAGCGGGTTACGCTCCTACAATGAGCAGTTCTTC	CASSPLFTSGLRSYNEQFF
TRBV5-5	NA	NA	TRBJ1-3	TGTGCCAGCAGCTTGTGGCATTCTGGAAACACCATATATTTT	CASSLWHSGNTIYF
TRBV10-3	NA	NA	TRBJ2-5	TGTGCCATCAGTGCGGGGGGCGGGGAGACCCAGTACTTC	CAISAGGGETQYF
TRBV7-8	NA	NA	TRBJ1-4	TGTGCCAGCAGCTTAGGAGGCAGGGCTAATGAAAAACTGTTTTTT	CASSLGGRANEKLFF
TRBV6-1	NA	NA	TRBJ1-5	TGTGCCAGCAGTGAAAACCCAGGGGTCGGACGTTATCAGCCCCAGCATTTT	CASSENPGVGRYQPQHF
TRBV18	NA	TRBD1	TRBJ1-1	TGTGCCAGCTCACCAGGACAGGGGACTGAAGCTTTCTTT	CASSPGQGTEAFF
TRBV4-1	NA	TRBD1	TRBJ1-5	TGCGCCAGCAGCCTGTACCGGGACAGGGGACAGCCCCAGCATTTT	CASSLYRDRGQPQHF
TRBV6-5	NA	TRBD1	TRBJ2-7	TGTGCCAGCAGTCCTCGGACAGGATCCTACGAGCAGTACTTC	CASSPRTGSYEQYF
TRBV7-8	NA	TRBD1	TRBJ2-7	TGTGCCAGCAGCCCCAAGGACAGGGTTCGCGAGCAGTACTTC	CASSPKDRVREQYF
TRBV10-2	few	NA	TRBJ1-6	TGCGCCAGCAGTGATCGACCCCGGGAACCCCTCCACTTT	CASSDRPREPLHF
TRBV11-3	NA	TRBD2	TRBJ2-3	TGTGCCAGCAGCTTACTAGCGGGTGGGCGCCTTAGCACAGATACGCAGTATTTT	CASSLLAGGRLSTDTQYF
TRBV5-6	once	TRBD1	TRBJ1-1	TGTGCCAGCAGCGGAGGGACAGGGTGGACTGAAGCTTTCTTT	CASSGGTGWTEAFF
TRBV5-3	NA	TRBD1	TRBJ1-1	TGTGCCAGAAGCTTGTTCCCCCGGGGACAGGGCACTGAAGCTTTCTTT	CARSLFPRGQGTEAFF
TRBV25-1	once	TRBD1	TRBJ1-4	TGTGCCAGCAGTGAAAGGACAGGGGGGATTGGAAAACTGTTTTTT	CASSERTGGIGKLFF
TRBV11-2	NA	NA	TRBJ2-1	TGTGCCAGCGAGCGGGCCAACAATGAGCAGTTCTTC	CASERANNEQFF
TRBV7-9	few	TRBD1	TRBJ1-4	TGTGCCAGCAGCCCGTCCGGGACAGGGGGCGAGGAAAAACTGTTTTTT	CASSPSGTGGEEKLFF
TRBV7-9	NA	TRBD2	TRBJ2-4	TGTGCCAGCAGGCCTGGGGTGGGGGGGAACATTCAGTACTTC	CASRPGVGGNIQYF
TRBV2	NA	NA	TRBJ1-2	TGTGCCAGCACTCTAGCGTTCCTCGGCTACACCTTC	CASTLAFLGYTF
TRBV5-1	NA	NA	TRBJ2-5	TGCGCCAGCAGCTTGGTAGGACAGCAAGAGACCCAGTACTTC	CASSLVGQQETQYF
TRBV9	NA	TRBD1	TRBJ1-1	TGTGCCAGCAGCGTAGTACAGGGGAGGACTGAAGCTTTCTTT	CASSVVQGRTEAFF
TRBV6-5	NA	NA	TRBJ1-2	TGTGCCAGCGCCCGGGGGGGTGGCTATGGCTACACCTTC	CASARGGGYGYTF
TRBV2	NA	NA	TRBJ1-2	TGTGCCAGCAGAAAGATAGTTAACGGGACAACCCCTGGCTACACCTTC	CASRKIVNGTTPGYTF
TRBV7-2	NA	NA	TRBJ2-2	TGTGCCAGCAGCTTAACAGGTACCCCTAGCGCCGGGGAGCTGTTTTTT	CASSLTGTPSAGELFF
TRBV7-6	NA	NA	TRBJ2-7	TGTGCCAGCAGCTTGGAGACGAACTCCTACGAGCAGTACTTC	CASSLETNSYEQYF
TRBV4-1	NA	TRBD2	TRBJ2-3	TGCGCCAGCAGCCAAGTGACTAGCGGGGGGGCCAGGGCACACACAGATACGCAGTATTTT	CASSQVTSGGARAHTDTQYF
TRBV5-4	NA	TRBD2	TRBJ2-3	TGTGCCAGCAGCCAAGGGACTAGCGGGACTTACACAGATACGCAGTATTTT	CASSQGTSGTYTDTQYF
TRBV30	NA	NA	TRBJ1-5	TGTGCCTGGAGTGACCCCTGGGACATAAGAGATAGCAATCAGCCCCAGCATTTT	CAWSDPWDIRDSNQPQHF
TRBV7-2	NA	NA	TRBJ2-3	TGTGCCAGCAGCACCACAGGGTATGGCACAGATACGCAGTATTTT	CASSTTGYGTDTQYF
TRBV7-3	NA	TRBD2	TRBJ2-1	TGTGCCAGCAGCTTAAAGCGGGAGGTCCCTGAGCAGTTCTTC	CASSLKREVPEQFF
TRBV19	NA	NA	TRBJ1-4	TGTGCCAGTAGTATGTTCGTCAGGGGTAATGAAAAACTGTTTTTT	CASSMFVRGNEKLFF
TRBV18	once	NA	TRBJ1-1	TGTGCCAGCTCATTTGGCAGGGTAAAAGCATGGGGGGTGAACACTGAAGCTTTCTTT	CASSFGRVKAWGVNTEAFF
TRBV7-3	NA	TRBD1	TRBJ2-1	TGTGCCAGCAGCTTAGACAGGGGGCCTAAGTTCTTC	CASSLDRGPKFF